The 32 T cell receptor beta chains presented below share a single source sample, sequenced in a study of blood T cell repertoires in COVID-19. Assay used: immunoSEQ multiplex PCR; TCRdb lists only in-frame clones, some missing. The profile shows under 300,000 clones, nearly 90% of them singletons. Sequenced: PBMCs or T cells enriched from blood (not recorded which). The receptors were sampled from a woman aged 60-75 years who had recovered from COVID-19.

The chain uses TRBV18 and TRBJ1-5; 8 bases line up with TRBD1. The ends lost 1 base at V and 6 bases at J; junction bases unmatched: 8. Germline values: CDR1 KGHSH, CDR2 LQKENI. The CDR3 has 16 residues. Here the CDR3 reads CASSPLGTGVSQPQHF. The CDR3 DNA is TGTGCCAGCTCACCACTCGGGACAGGAGTAAGTCAGCCCCAGCATTTT.

There are a few counts of this clone. The chain employs TRBV2 and TRBJ2-3, with 12 bases lining up with TRBD2. The CDR3 runs 15 residues. The junction had 9 bases not matched to a gene; V was cut back by 8 bases and J by 6 bases. CDR1 is SNHLY, CDR2 FYNNEI, per germline. The CDR3: CASRLTSGSGDTQYF. The CDR3 DNA reads as TGTGCCAGCCGGCTGACTAGCGGGAGTGGTGATACGCAGTATTTT.

The chain links TRBV5-1 to TRBJ2-2; the D gene is possibly TRBD1 (6 bases). The CDR3 runs to 15 residues. Germline CDR1 is SGHRS and CDR2 is YFSETQ. Trimming took off 7 bases at V and 0 bases at J, with 13 bases between the two ends. CDR3 amino acids: CASQPGQANTGELFF. The CDR3 DNA is TGCGCCAGCCAACCGGGACAAGCGAACACCGGGGAGCTGTTTTTT.

This clone has ten or more counts. The chain joins TRBV28 to TRBJ1-1, with D possibly matching TRBD1 (6 bases). The CDR3 contains 13 residues. Germline V lookup: CDR1 MDHEN, CDR2 SYDVKM. The V and J ends lost 7 bases and 7 bases respectively, with 16 bases between them. The CDR3 reads CASTAGGAGEAFF. In nucleotides, the CDR3 is TGTGCCAGCACCGCCGGGGGGGCGGGTGAAGCTTTCTTT.

The gene calls are TRBV29-1 and TRBJ2-7; tentative D call: TRBD1 (6 bases). The ends were cut back, 5 bases at V and 2 bases at J, with 13 bases in the middle. CDR3 size: 13 residues. Germline CDR1 SQVTM, CDR2 ANQGSEA. The CDR3 spells CSVRVRDTYEQYF. CDR3 DNA sequence: TGCAGCGTTCGGGTACGGGACACCTACGAGCAGTACTTC.

This clone was seen only once. The chain joins TRBV7-8 to TRBJ2-2, with TRBD2 identical over 14 bases. There are 16 residues in the CDR3. The germline V gene encodes CDR1 SGHVS and CDR2 FQNEAQ. V shed 6 bases, J shed 4 bases, and the junction held 4 bases outside the gene matches. The CDR3 DNA is TGTGCCAGCAGGCCGGGACTAGCGGGAGTCACCGGGGAGCTGTTTTTT. Its protein product is CASRPGLAGVTGELFF. Full variable domain (missing parts from reference TRBV7-8 and TRBJ2-2): GAGVSQSPRYKVAKRGQDVALRCDPISGHVSLFWYQQALGQGPEFLTYFQNEAQLDKSGLPSDRFFAERPEGSVSTLKIQRTQQEDSAVYLCASRPGLAGVTGELFFGEGSRLTVL.

This chain connects TRBV19 to TRBJ1-6; 7 bases are a match to TRBD1. The germline V gene has CDR1 LNHDA and CDR2 SQIVND (reference sequence). Unmatched junction bases numbered 11, after V lost 4 bases and J lost 8 bases. The CDR3 consists of 16 residues. The CDR3 coding sequence is TGTGCCAGTAGTACCGCGACAGGGCTTCCGCATTCACCCCTCCACTTT. It specifies CASSTATGLPHSPLHF.

Only a few counts were recorded for this clone. This chain connects TRBV4-1 to TRBJ2-3; TRBD2 matches 10 bases. The CDR3 has 16 amino acids. Per the germline V gene, CDR1 is MGHRA and CDR2 is YSYEKL. V lost 1 base and J lost 6; bases outside the gene matches: 7. Here the CDR3 reads CASSQAGAGGRDTQYF. The CDR3, as DNA: TGCGCCAGCAGCCAAGCCGGAGCGGGGGGGCGGGATACGCAGTATTTT.

The V and J genes are TRBV5-1 and TRBJ1-2; D is uncertain. Germline assignment: CDR1 SGHRS and CDR2 YFSETQ. The V end lost 4 bases, the J end lost 8 bases, and 15 bases lay between the germline ends. CDR3 length equals 13 residues. The CDR3 protein is CASSPSSYEGYTF. CDR3 nucleotide sequence: TGCGCCAGCAGCCCCTCTTCATATGAGGGCTACACCTTC. Based on the CDR3 plus reference TRBV5-1 and TRBJ1-2, the full variable domain is KAGVTQTPRYLIKTRGQQVTLSCSPISGHRSVSWYQQTPGQGLQFLFEYFSETQRNKGNFPGRFSGRQFSNSRSEMNVSTLELGDSALYLCASSPSSYEGYTFGSGTRLTVV.

This sequence joins TRBV30 and TRBJ2-7; D is possibly TRBD1 (5 bases). The V gene's germline CDR1 is GTSNPN and CDR2 SVGIG (reference sequence). V was cut by 3 bases and J by 6 bases, with 15 bases left in between. This CDR3 spans 13 amino acids. The CDR3: CAWRTLGASEQYF. The DNA of the CDR3 is TGTGCCTGGAGGACGCTTGGGGCTTCCGAGCAGTACTTC.

The V call is TRBV2, the J call TRBJ1-4; D is possibly TRBD1 (5 bases). The CDR3 runs 13 residues. Between the trimmed V and J ends, which lost 8 bases and 5 bases, there was a span of 12 bases. Germline V CDR1 and CDR2: SNHLY, FYNNEI. CDR3 in DNA: TGTGCCAGCTCCGCGGGGGTGAATGAAAAACTGTTTTTT. Residues: CASSAGVNEKLFF.

This clone has only one observation. J is TRBJ2-3 and V is TRBV25-1; 9 bases map to TRBD1. The CDR3 sequence is 16 residues long. Germline V gene sequence: CDR1 MGHDK, CDR2 SYGVNS. V lost 7 bases, J lost 0 bases, and 8 bases stayed unmatched. The CDR3 is CASKTTGTGSTDTQYF. The CDR3, as DNA: TGTGCCAGCAAAACGACCGGGACAGGGAGCACAGATACGCAGTATTTT.

This rearrangement joins TRBV5-1 to TRBJ1-1; 11 bases are a match to TRBD1. From germline, CDR1 is SGHRS and CDR2 YFSETQ. This CDR3 has 14 residues. Trimming took 5 bases from V and 5 from J; bases not matched to a gene: 5. CDR3 region: CASRGQGDYTEAFF. Written as DNA, the CDR3 is TGCGCCAGCAGGGGACAGGGGGATTATACTGAAGCTTTCTTT.

The V and J genes are TRBV5-5 and TRBJ1-5; TRBD1 matches 7 bases. Losses at the gene ends were 2 bases for V and 4 bases for J; bases not matched to a gene: 3. The CDR3 is made up of 14 amino acids. From germline, CDR1 is SGHKS and CDR2 YYEKEE (reference sequence). The CDR3: CASSFWDRNQPQHF. Here the CDR3 DNA reads TGTGCCAGCAGCTTCTGGGACAGAAATCAGCCCCAGCATTTT.

The CDR3 nucleotides read TGCGCCAGCAGCCTCGGGACAACCAATCAGCCCCAGCATTTT. Translating it yields CASSLGTTNQPQHF. The chain carries TRBV5-1 and TRBJ1-5; D possibly corresponds to TRBD1 (6 bases). Germline V gene lookup returns CDR1 SGHRS and CDR2 YFSETQ. Trimming shortened V by 4 bases and J by 3 bases, and 11 bases separated the two germline ends. This CDR3 has 14 residues.

This clone was seen just once. J is TRBJ2-7 and V is TRBV2; the match to TRBD1 covers 8 bases. Germline CDR1 is SNHLY and CDR2 is FYNNEI. Germline trimming cut 1 base from V and 5 bases from J; bases unmatched to any gene: 4. This CDR3 has 14 amino acids. The CDR3 nucleotides read TGTGCCAGCAGTGAAGACAGGGGGTACGACGAGCAGTACTTC. Its protein is CASSEDRGYDEQYF.

This clone was seen a single time. This chain uses TRBV24-1 with TRBJ1-1; D not resolved. Germline CDR1 is KGHDR and CDR2 is SFDVKD. The CDR3 sequence is 13 residues long. The ends were cut back, 4 bases at V and 1 base at J, with 6 bases in the middle. The DNA of the CDR3 is TGTGCCACCAGTGACACAACGAACACTGAAGCTTTCTTT. Its protein product is CATSDTTNTEAFF.

This clone was seen more than once but under ten times. CDR3 sequence reads: CASSSAALGGNTIYF. The CDR3 DNA sequence: TGTGCCAGTAGTTCGGCGGCCCTCGGGGGAAACACCATATATTTT. The V and J genes are TRBV19 and TRBJ1-3; D ambiguous. V was cut by 5 bases and J by 4 bases, with 15 bases left in between. The V gene's germline CDR1 is LNHDA and CDR2 SQIVND (reference sequence). The CDR3 is 15 amino acids.

This chain uses TRBV19 with TRBJ1-2; D gene ambiguous. The length of the CDR3 is 12 residues. Per germline, CDR1 LNHDA and CDR2 SQIVND (reference sequence). Trimming removed 6 bases from V and 7 bases from J, with 12 bases in between. The CDR3 region is CASSVGLGGYTF. The CDR3 DNA reads as TGTGCCAGTAGCGTGGGCTTGGGTGGCTACACCTTC.

The J gene is TRBJ1-3, the V gene TRBV2, with D unclear. V lost 5 bases to trimming and J lost 1 base, with 9 bases between them. The germline gives CDR1 SNHLY, CDR2 FYNNEI. The CDR3 is 14 residues long. The CDR3 sequence: CASSPDWSGNTIYF. The CDR3 DNA follows: TGTGCCAGCAGTCCAGATTGGTCTGGAAACACCATATATTTT.

The V gene is TRBV15, the J gene TRBJ2-2; D might be TRBD2 (5 bases). Trimming took 2 bases from V and 2 from J, leaving 18 bases between them. This CDR3 spans 18 amino acids. CDR1 LNHNV and CDR2 YYDKDF come from the germline V gene (reference sequence). The CDR3 coding sequence is TGTGCCACCAGCAGACTCGTAACTAGTGGTCTTAACACCGGGGAGCTGTTTTTT. Translation gives CATSRLVTSGLNTGELFF.

This clone was found once. The chain combines TRBV5-1 with TRBJ2-1; TRBD2 matches 7 bases. Germline CDR1 reads SGHRS; CDR2 reads YFSETQ. The CDR3 has 16 residues. V gave up 7 bases and J gave up 2 bases; unmatched junction bases: 12. CDR3 loop: CASGPSSGTAYNEQFF. CDR3 sequence (DNA): TGCGCCAGCGGCCCCTCAAGCGGGACGGCCTACAATGAGCAGTTCTTC.

CDR3 bases: TGTGCCAGCAGCCTTCAGGAAGAAGCTTTCTTT. Translating it yields CASSLQEEAFF. The rearrangement uses TRBV5-6 and TRBJ1-1; D is uncertain. Germline CDR1 SGHDT, CDR2 YYEEEE. CDR3 length: 11 amino acids. V was pared by 4 bases and J by 8 bases, with 9 bases between.

The V call is TRBV30, the J call TRBJ2-7, with 8 nucleotides matching TRBD1. CDR3 length: 15 residues. The junction had 13 bases not matched to a gene; V was cut back by 2 bases and J by 7 bases. Germline CDR1 and CDR2: GTSNPN and SVGIG (reference sequence). CDR3 DNA: TGTGCCTGGAGTCCTCCGGGACAGGTGGATGGGGAGCAGTACTTC. Translation: CAWSPPGQVDGEQYF.

CDR3 protein: CASSQAVAYSNQPQHF. The CDR3 DNA reads TGTGCCAGCAGCCAAGCGGTCGCATATAGCAATCAGCCCCAGCATTTT. The chain couples TRBV4-2 to TRBJ1-5, with unresolved D. Germline V gives CDR1 LGHNA, CDR2 YNFKEQ. This CDR3 has 16 residues. Trimming pared 1 base from V and 0 bases from J, leaving 10 bases between.

The chain uses TRBV2 and TRBJ2-2; unclear D gene. The CDR3 is 11 residues long. Trimming took off 6 bases at V and 6 bases at J, with 5 bases between the two ends. Germline assignment: CDR1 SNHLY and CDR2 FYNNEI. The CDR3 coding sequence is TGTGCCAGCAGACTATCCGGGGAGCTGTTTTTT. As protein: CASRLSGELFF.

This chain joins TRBV11-3 and TRBJ2-7; TRBD1 aligns across 7 bases. The CDR3 is 17 amino acids. Germline values: CDR1 SGHNT, CDR2 YENEEA. V dropped 0 bases and J dropped 2; count of bases not matched to a gene: 10. The CDR3 bases are TGTGCCAGCAGCTTAGATCTATGGAGGACAGGAACCTACGAGCAGTACTTC. This gives the protein CASSLDLWRTGTYEQYF.

As DNA, the CDR3 is TGTGCCAGCAGCCCCGGACAGGAAAAACTGTTTTTT. Translation gives CASSPGQEKLFF. The chain combines TRBV7-9 with TRBJ1-4; D might be TRBD1 (6 bases). Trimming pared 5 bases from V and 8 bases from J, leaving 9 bases between. CDR1 SEHNR and CDR2 FQNEAQ come from the germline V gene (reference sequence). The CDR3 runs to 12 residues. Looking up the rest from reference TRBV7-9 and TRBJ1-4 gives the full variable domain: DTGVSQNPRHKITKRGQNVTFRCDPISEHNRLYWYRQTLGQGPEFLTYFQNEAQLEKSRLLSDRFSAERPKGSFSTLEIQRTEQGDSAMYLCASSPGQEKLFFGSGTQLSVL.

The V and J genes are TRBV28 and TRBJ1-2, with 7 bases identical to TRBD1. Looked up from germline, CDR1 is MDHEN and CDR2 is SYDVKM. This CDR3 spans 12 amino acids. V shed 5 bases, J shed 6 bases, and the junction held 3 bases outside the gene matches. CDR3 nucleotides: TGTGCCAGCAGTGGAGGGACAGATGGCTACACCTTC. Translation gives CASSGGTDGYTF.

V is TRBV27 and J is TRBJ1-4; 9 bases are a match to TRBD1. The ends lost 6 bases at V and 7 bases at J; junction bases unmatched: 12. Germline V gene lookup returns CDR1 MNHEY and CDR2 SMNVEV (reference sequence). This CDR3 is built from 16 residues. The CDR3 here is CASRTYRGPFGEKLFF. CDR3 nucleotide sequence: TGTGCCAGCAGAACTTACAGGGGGCCCTTTGGTGAAAAACTGTTTTTT. Full variable domain (remainder filled in from reference TRBV27 and TRBJ1-4): EAQVTQNPRYLITVTGKKLTVTCSQNMNHEYMSWYRQDPGLGLRQIYYSMNVEVTDKGDVPEGYKVSRKEKRNFPLILESPSPNQTSLYFCASRTYRGPFGEKLFFGSGTQLSVL.

The chain carries TRBV27 and TRBJ1-5, with D maybe TRBD1 (5 bases). Germline values: CDR1 MNHEY, CDR2 SMNVEV (reference sequence). The germline V and J ends were trimmed by 6 bases and 0 bases, with 15 bases remaining between them. The CDR3 runs 16 residues. As DNA, the CDR3 is TGTGCCAGCAGCCTCCGGGGGGGGAATAGCAATCAGCCCCAGCATTTT. Its translation: CASSLRGGNSNQPQHF.

This chain links TRBV11-2 with TRBJ2-3, with 12 nucleotides matching TRBD2. Trimming removed 4 bases from V and 4 bases from J; junction bases left unmatched: 9. The CDR3 has 17 residues. The germline V gene has CDR1 SGHAT and CDR2 FQNNGV. The CDR3 DNA is TGTGCCAGCAGCTCGCTACCTGGACTAGCGGGGCCAGATACGCAGTATTTT. It codes for CASSSLPGLAGPDTQYF. Complete variable domain (other parts from reference TRBV11-2 and TRBJ2-3): EAGVAQSPRYKIIEKRQSVAFWCNPISGHATLYWYQQILGQGPKLLIQFQNNGVVDDSQLPKDRFSAERLKGVDSTLKIQPAKLEDSAVYLCASSSLPGLAGPDTQYFGPGTRLTVL.